The 29 T cell receptor beta chains below all came from one sample that was sequenced in a study of OX40 agonist ivuxolimab in advanced cancers. Sequenced by immunoSEQ multiplex PCR; TCRdb stores in-frame clones only, minus some. This sample has around 43,000 clones; 75% to 90% occur once, and the top ten carry 9% to 13%. The starting material was CD4+ or CD8+ T cells sorted from blood, obtained in a trial of the OX40 agonist ivuxolimab. The receptors originated from an adult with an advanced solid tumor such as melanoma, head and neck, liver or kidney cancer.

The chain employs TRBV2 and TRBJ2-7; 11 nucleotides agree with TRBD2. V lost 7 bases to trimming and J lost 0 bases; unmatched junction nucleotides: 5. CDR1 and CDR2 from the germline V gene are SNHLY and FYNNEI. The CDR3 covers 15 residues. CDR3 sequence reads: CASKDGLAGSYEQYF. The CDR3, as DNA: TGTGCCAGCAAGGACGGACTAGCGGGCTCCTACGAGCAGTACTTC. Drawing the rest from reference TRBV2 and TRBJ2-7, the complete variable domain is EPEVTQTPSHQVTQMGQEVILRCVPISNHLYFYWYRQILGQKVEFLVSFYNNEISEKSEIFDDQFSVERPDGSNFTLKIRSTKLEDSAMYFCASKDGLAGSYEQYFGPGTRLTVT.

This chain connects TRBV13 to TRBJ2-7; the D is unclear. Germline V gives CDR1 PRHDT, CDR2 FYEKMQ (reference sequence). V lost 5 bases and J lost 2, with 16 bases in between. The CDR3 is 15 amino acids. Here the CDR3 DNA reads TGTGCCAGCAGCAAGACCGCTGGCAGAACCTACGAGCAGTACTTC. Translated, it gives CASSKTAGRTYEQYF.

The chain couples TRBV12-5 to TRBJ2-1; 9 positions match TRBD2. V lost 4 bases to trimming and J lost 2 bases; unmatched junction nucleotides: 6. The CDR3 runs to 16 residues. Germline V lookup: CDR1 LGHNT, CDR2 FRNRAP. In DNA form, the CDR3 reads TGTGCTAGTGGTTCTGGCGGGGGGGGCACCTACAATGAGCAGTTCTTC. Its protein is CASGSGGGGTYNEQFF.

The chain couples TRBV27 to TRBJ2-2; D is uncertain. There are 14 residues in the CDR3. Trimming left V 2 bases short and J 3 bases short, with 7 bases between. Germline V CDR1 and CDR2: MNHEY, SMNVEV (reference sequence). The CDR3 sequence: CASSLESYTGELFF. In DNA form, the CDR3 reads TGTGCCAGCAGTTTAGAGTCCTACACCGGGGAGCTGTTTTTT.

The chain carries TRBV5-6 and TRBJ1-2; D is ambiguous. Trimming removed 0 bases at V and 4 bases at J, with 7 bases between. This CDR3 is built from 13 residues. Germline CDR1 SGHDT, CDR2 YYEEEE. CDR3 amino acids: CASSLGRLYGYTF. The CDR3 DNA reads as TGTGCCAGCAGCTTGGGAAGACTCTATGGCTACACCTTC.

The chain uses TRBV29-1 and TRBJ1-2, with 9 positions matching TRBD1. The CDR3 is 13 amino acids. Per germline, CDR1 SQVTM and CDR2 ANQGSEA. V shed 4 bases, J shed 2 bases, and the junction held 2 bases outside the gene matches. The CDR3 nucleotides read TGCAGCGTTGGGGACAGGGCGAACTATGGCTACACCTTC. Residues: CSVGDRANYGYTF.

The chain links TRBV10-3 to TRBJ1-1; possible D gene TRBD1, 6 bases. The CDR3 has 15 amino acids. Per the germline V gene, CDR1 is ENHRY and CDR2 is SYGVKD. The germline V and J ends were trimmed by 0 bases and 0 bases, with 8 bases remaining between them. Here the CDR3 DNA reads TGTGCCATCAGTGAGTCGACAGGTCTGAACACTGAAGCTTTCTTT. Amino acids: CAISESTGLNTEAFF.

The V call is TRBV7-9, the J call TRBJ2-3; the match to TRBD2 covers 10 bases. With 4 bases clipped from V and 1 base from J, the junction kept 8 bases outside the gene matches. The CDR3 runs to 17 residues. The germline V gene has CDR1 SEHNR and CDR2 FQNEAQ (reference sequence). The CDR3 loop is CASSSLLAGAGTDTQYF. The CDR3 DNA reads TGTGCCAGCAGCTCCCTCCTAGCGGGGGCCGGCACAGATACGCAGTATTTT.

This clone was seen a single time. V gene TRBV2 combines with J gene TRBJ2-7; TRBD2 is a possible D gene (6 bases). The germline V gene encodes CDR1 SNHLY and CDR2 FYNNEI. V was shortened by 1 base and J by 2 bases, with 12 bases between the two germline ends. The CDR3 has 15 residues. The CDR3 spells CASSEDRGRPYEQYF. The CDR3 region has the DNA TGTGCCAGCAGTGAAGATCGGGGGAGACCCTACGAGCAGTACTTC.

The V and J genes are TRBV28 and TRBJ2-1; D might be TRBD2 (5 bases). The CDR3 is 12 residues long. Germline V gene data show CDR1 as MDHEN and CDR2 as SYDVKM. V was cut by 8 bases and J by 9 bases, with 14 bases left in between. This CDR3 is CASLGEKSEQFF. CDR3 nucleotides: TGTGCCAGCTTGGGAGAAAAGAGTGAGCAGTTCTTC.

Concerning this clone itself: A junction boundary mismatches the germline segment, possibly from a read error. The chain recombines TRBV4-2 with TRBJ2-7, with D maybe TRBD2 (6 bases). The germline V gene encodes CDR1 LGHNA and CDR2 YNFKEQ. This CDR3 comprises 13 residues. The CDR3 DNA reads TGTGCCAGCAGCTTAACTAGCTCCAACGAGCAGTACTTC. Translation gives CASSLTSSNEQYF.

V usage is TRBV14 and J usage is TRBJ2-7; no definite D call. Germline lookup yields CDR1 SGHDN and CDR2 FVKESK. V was trimmed by 0 bases and J by 0 bases, leaving 6 bases between them. The CDR3 contains 14 residues. CDR3 DNA: TGTGCCAGCAGCCAAGAAGGAAGCTCCTACGAGCAGTACTTC. It yields the protein CASSQEGSSYEQYF.

Written as DNA, the CDR3 is TGTGCCAGCAGCCATAACCCCGGACAGGGCTACACCGGGGAGCTGTTTTTT. As protein: CASSHNPGQGYTGELFF. This chain connects TRBV9 to TRBJ2-2, with 8 bases aligning to TRBD1. Germline CDR1 SGDLS, CDR2 YYNGEE. The CDR3 totals 17 residues. The V gene end was trimmed by 4 bases and the J gene end by 3 bases; junction bases not matched to a gene: 11.

This clone was found a few times. This rearrangement joins TRBV11-2 to TRBJ1-2; D not resolved. The V and J ends lost 5 bases and 8 bases respectively, with 15 bases between them. Germline V CDR1 and CDR2: SGHAT, FQNNGV. The CDR3 is made up of 13 amino acids. The CDR3 sequence: CASSVTPRGGYTF. The CDR3, as DNA: TGTGCCAGCAGCGTCACACCCCGCGGGGGCTACACCTTC. The complete variable domain, with remaining parts taken from reference TRBV11-2 and TRBJ1-2, reads EAGVAQSPRYKIIEKRQSVAFWCNPISGHATLYWYQQILGQGPKLLIQFQNNGVVDDSQLPKDRFSAERLKGVDSTLKIQPAKLEDSAVYLCASSVTPRGGYTFGSGTRLTVV.

The CDR3 region is CASSRTGFETQYF. The CDR3 DNA reads TGTGCCAGCTCTCGGACGGGTTTCGAGACCCAGTACTTC. V is TRBV28 and J is TRBJ2-5; D remains ambiguous. The CDR3 extends over 13 amino acids. Germline V gene data show CDR1 as MDHEN and CDR2 as SYDVKM. Deletions cut 8 bases from V and 5 bases from J, with 15 bases between.

This chain joins TRBV25-1 and TRBJ1-1; D is ambiguous. The CDR3 extends over 10 amino acids. The V end lost 4 bases, the J end lost 10 bases, and 7 bases lay between the germline ends. Germline V gives CDR1 MGHDK, CDR2 SYGVNS. CDR3 protein: CASSGPGAFF. The CDR3 bases are TGTGCCAGCAGTGGACCTGGAGCTTTCTTT.

The gene calls are TRBV5-4 and TRBJ2-5, with D tentatively TRBD2 (6 bases). V lost 4 bases and J 0 bases, leaving 13 bases between the germline ends. CDR3 length: 15 amino acids. The V gene's germline CDR1 is SGHNT and CDR2 YYREEE (reference sequence). The CDR3 loop reads CASSHRREYQETQYF. In nucleotides, the CDR3 is TGTGCCAGCAGCCACCGACGGGAGTACCAAGAGACCCAGTACTTC.

This chain uses TRBV5-4 with TRBJ2-3; TRBD2 matches 8 bases. CDR3 length: 15 amino acids. Germline-derived CDR1 and CDR2 are SGHNT and YYREEE (reference sequence). V dropped 2 bases and J dropped 2; count of bases not matched to a gene: 4. CDR3 nucleotides: TGTGCCAGCAGCTTTAAGCGGGAGTCCACAGATACGCAGTATTTT. Encoded protein: CASSFKRESTDTQYF.

This sequence joins TRBV4-1 and TRBJ2-7, with a weak D call TRBD2 (5 bases). The germline V gene has CDR1 MGHRA and CDR2 YSYEKL. Trimming removed 0 bases from V and 6 bases from J, with 6 bases in between. This CDR3 has 12 amino acids. CDR3 nucleotide sequence: TGCGCCAGCAGCCAAGACGGGATCGAGCAGTACTTC. Protein: CASSQDGIEQYF.

V and J are TRBV5-4 and TRBJ1-2; 12 nucleotides align to TRBD1. Germline CDR1 reads SGHNT; CDR2 reads YYREEE (reference sequence). The CDR3 covers 15 residues. Losses at the gene ends were 4 bases for V and 6 bases for J; bases not matched to a gene: 7. The CDR3 coding sequence is TGTGCCAGCAGCGGCTCAGGGACAGGGGGCAATGGCTACACCTTC. Amino acids: CASSGSGTGGNGYTF.

The chain joins TRBV30 to TRBJ1-2; perhaps TRBD1 as D (5 bases). Looked up from germline, CDR1 is GTSNPN and CDR2 is SVGIG (reference sequence). With 1 base removed from V and 2 bases from J, the gap between germline ends came to 11 bases. CDR3 size: 14 residues. CDR3 coding DNA: TGTGCCTGGAGTGGAACAGACAGAAACTATGGCTACACCTTC. Protein product: CAWSGTDRNYGYTF.

This sequence joins TRBV5-1 and TRBJ2-7, with TRBD2 identical over 11 bases. The CDR3 length is 16 residues. The V and J ends lost 5 bases and 0 bases, in that order; junction bases with no gene match: 7. The germline V gene encodes CDR1 SGHRS and CDR2 YFSETQ. CDR3 region: CASRPPGLAASYEQYF. CDR3 nucleotide sequence: TGCGCCAGCAGACCTCCGGGACTAGCGGCCTCCTACGAGCAGTACTTC.

Here the CDR3 DNA reads TGTGCCAGCAGTGAACTCCATGTCCAGACTATTACTGAAGCTTTCTTT. Protein sequence: CASSELHVQTITEAFF. V and J are TRBV6-1 and TRBJ1-1; D call uncertain. Trimming took 2 bases from V and 5 from J, leaving 18 bases between them. CDR1 is MNHNS, CDR2 SASEGT, per germline. The CDR3 totals 16 residues.

The chain uses TRBV6-6 and TRBJ2-7; D gene ambiguous. The CDR3 has 13 residues. Trimming cost V 3 bases and J 3 bases, with 9 bases left between them. Germline V gene data show CDR1 as MNHNY and CDR2 as SVGAGI (reference sequence). The CDR3 loop reads CASSYNPVYEQYF. The DNA for the CDR3 is TGTGCCAGCAGTTATAATCCAGTCTACGAGCAGTACTTC.

The J gene is TRBJ2-3, the V gene TRBV10-1, with a tentative D call TRBD1 (5 bases). CDR3 size: 17 residues. Germline lookup yields CDR1 WNHNN and CDR2 SYGVQD (reference sequence). V lost 6 bases to trimming and J lost 1 base, with 20 bases between them. CDR3 loop: CASSRQGCFNGTDTQYF. In DNA form, the CDR3 reads TGCGCCAGCAGCCGGCAGGGTTGTTTTAATGGCACAGATACGCAGTATTTT.

CDR3 protein: CASVLRQSFNYGYTF. Written as DNA, the CDR3 is TGTGCCAGTGTTCTAAGACAGTCGTTTAACTATGGCTACACCTTC. The V call is TRBV2, the J call TRBJ1-2; maybe TRBD1 (5 bases). The germline gives CDR1 SNHLY, CDR2 FYNNEI. V lost 9 bases to trimming and J lost 1 base, with 18 bases between them. The CDR3 runs 15 residues.

The rearrangement links TRBV4-3 to TRBJ2-3; D is unresolved. V shed 0 bases and J shed 6 bases, with 4 bases lying between them. Germline CDR1 reads LGHNA; CDR2 reads YSLEER. This CDR3 has 12 residues. The CDR3 loop is CASSQDYDTQYF. The DNA of the CDR3 is TGCGCCAGCAGCCAAGATTACGATACGCAGTATTTT.

This chain links TRBV2 with TRBJ2-7, with a weak D call TRBD1 (5 bases). V dropped 11 bases and J dropped 0 bases, with 14 bases sitting between them. In germline, CDR1 is SNHLY, CDR2 FYNNEI. The CDR3 spans 13 residues. CDR3 sequence reads: CAWEPDNSYEQYF. CDR3 coding DNA: TGTGCCTGGGAACCGGACAACTCCTACGAGCAGTACTTC.

The chain links TRBV5-1 to TRBJ1-1, with D perhaps matching TRBD1 (5 bases). The V end lost 4 bases, the J end lost 2 bases, and 18 bases lay between the germline ends. There are 16 residues in the CDR3. Looked up from germline, CDR1 is SGHRS and CDR2 is YFSETQ. As DNA, the CDR3 is TGCGCCAGCAGCGTAGAGTTTGGGGCTGGCAACACTGAAGCTTTCTTT. It yields the protein CASSVEFGAGNTEAFF.